The present entry profiles one TCR beta chain with its context. The sample originates from a study of T cell changes during pregnancy in multiple sclerosis. There are 20 residues in the CDR3. V shed 3 bases and J shed 0 bases, with 24 bases lying between them. Germline V lookup: CDR1 LNHDA, CDR2 SQIVND (reference sequence). The assay was immunoSEQ multiplex PCR, and TCRdb's table has in-frame clones only and misses some. The table lists 55,000 to 75,000 clones, 90% to 95% of them singletons. The sequence derives from a female donor in good health, enrolled as a control in a pregnancy study. The gene calls are TRBV19 and TRBJ1-5; perhaps TRBD1 as D (5 bases). The source was peripheral blood, collected in the third trimester of pregnancy. DNA for the CDR3: TGTGCCAGTAGTATTTCTGACGAATTGACAGATCCCTATAGCAATCAGCCCCAGCATTTT. The encoded protein is CASSISDELTDPYSNQPQHF.